A single sample gave rise to the 18 T cell receptor beta chains below, sequenced in a study of T-cell memory formation after mild COVID-19. TCRdb called the 5' RACE reads again in MiXCR, with one record for every CDR3 protein. The repertoire holds 270,000 or so distinct CDR3 sequences, with 15% to 20% as singletons. Input material: PBMCs or a T cell subset sorted from them (not recorded which). The receptors stem from a man younger than 35 who had mild COVID-19 (a few samples of this study predate the infection). Cell type and time point are not known.

This clonotype was counted only a few times. The chain couples TRBV29-1 to TRBJ2-7; D perhaps matches TRBD2 (5 bases). Germline CDR1 is SQVTM and CDR2 is ANQGSEA. V was shortened by 6 bases and J by 2 bases, with 14 bases between the two germline ends. The CDR3 contains 13 residues. Here the CDR3 reads CSVGRGWAYEQYF. CDR3 nucleotide sequence: TGCAGCGTCGGAAGAGGGTGGGCCTACGAGCAGTACTTC.

At least ten counts were recorded for this clonotype. This chain connects TRBV5-1 to TRBJ1-2; TRBD1 aligns across 7 bases. Germline V gene sequence: CDR1 SGHRS, CDR2 YFSETQ. V was clipped by 4 bases and J by 5 bases; unmatched bases: 8. The CDR3 spans 14 residues. The CDR3 DNA follows: TGCGCCAGCAGCACCTGGGACAGTACTTATGGCTACACCTTC. Its protein product is CASSTWDSTYGYTF.

This clonotype showed up many times. The CDR3 DNA follows: TGCGCCAGCAGCTTGGCCCCGGGACCCTACGAGCAGTACTTC. As protein: CASSLAPGPYEQYF. J is TRBJ2-7 and V is TRBV5-1, with D possibly called TRBD1 or TRBD2 (5 bases each). The germline CDR1 and CDR2 sequences are SGHRS and YFSETQ. This CDR3 contains 14 residues. Trimming cost V 0 bases and J 2 bases, with 9 bases left between them.

This CDR3 is CASSPGFSYEQYF. The DNA of the CDR3 is TGTGCCAGCAGCCCAGGTTTCTCCTACGAGCAGTACTTC. This chain uses TRBV3-1 with TRBJ2-7, with D hard to call. V shed 4 bases and J shed 0 bases, with 7 bases lying between them. The germline CDR1 and CDR2 sequences are LGHDT and YNNKEL (reference sequence). The CDR3 runs 13 residues.

This clonotype has just a few counts. The genes are TRBV6-2 or TRBV6-3 and TRBJ1-5; 7 bases align to TRBD1. Germline CDR1 is MNHEY and CDR2 is SVGEGT. With 2 bases clipped from V and 7 bases from J, the junction kept 2 bases outside the gene matches. This CDR3 contains 13 residues. For the CDR3, the DNA is TGTGCCAGCAGTTACCAGGGGGGCCAGCCCCAGCATTTT. Translated: CASSYQGGQPQHF.

In its sample, this clonotype was seen many times. V is TRBV5-5 and J is TRBJ1-3; D possibly corresponds to TRBD1 (6 bases). The V gene lost 4 bases and the J gene lost 4 bases, with 18 bases spanning the gap. Germline V gene data show CDR1 as SGHKS and CDR2 as YYEKEE (reference sequence). The CDR3 sequence is 16 residues long. The CDR3 sequence: CASSPGGQAPGNTIYF. The DNA of the CDR3 is TGTGCCAGCAGCCCGGGGGGGCAGGCGCCCGGAAACACCATATATTTT.

The CDR3 loop is CASSQGQAMNEQFF. The CDR3 DNA is TGTGCCAGCAGCCAGGGACAGGCCATGAATGAGCAGTTCTTC. This rearrangement joins TRBV7-9 to TRBJ2-1; the match to TRBD1 covers 8 bases. CDR3 size: 14 residues. CDR1 SEHNR and CDR2 FQNEAQ come from the germline V gene (reference sequence). Germline trimming cut 5 bases from V and 7 bases from J; bases unmatched to any gene: 7.

V gene TRBV12-3 or TRBV12-4 combines with J gene TRBJ1-1, with 7 bases that match TRBD1. V gave up 2 bases and J gave up 3 bases; unmatched junction bases: 3. The CDR3 is 14 residues long. The CDR3 DNA is TGTGCCAGCAGTTTATTCGGGACAGACACTGAAGCTTTCTTT. As protein: CASSLFGTDTEAFF.

This sequence joins TRBV7-2 and TRBJ2-3; D is perhaps TRBD2 (6 bases). Trimming left V 8 bases short and J 0 bases short, with 9 bases between. Germline V gene lookup returns CDR1 SGHTA and CDR2 FQGNSA. The CDR3 contains 13 residues. DNA for the CDR3: TGTGCCAGCTCGACTAGTAGCACAGATACGCAGTATTTT. Residues: CASSTSSTDTQYF.

The rearrangement links TRBV25-1 to TRBJ2-7; no clear D gene. This CDR3 has 13 amino acids. V was pared by 7 bases and J by 1 base, with 11 bases between. CDR1 MGHDK and CDR2 SYGVNS come from the germline V gene. Here the CDR3 reads CASISGRSYEQYF. The CDR3 nucleotides are TGTGCCAGCATTTCCGGCCGATCCTACGAGCAGTACTTC.

The chain links TRBV4-2 to TRBJ2-7; unclear D gene. CDR1 and CDR2 from the germline V gene are LGHNA and YNFKEQ. The CDR3 has 13 residues. V shed 0 bases and J shed 6 bases, with 9 bases lying between them. This CDR3 reads CASSQESRAEQYF. CDR3 nucleotide sequence: TGTGCCAGCAGCCAAGAGAGTCGGGCCGAGCAGTACTTC.

In its sample, this clonotype was seen a few times. The chain has TRBV5-5 and TRBJ1-1; D is unresolved. CDR1 and CDR2 (germline): SGHKS, YYEKEE (reference sequence). V lost 0 bases, J lost 4 bases, and 10 bases lay in between. There are 14 residues in the CDR3. The CDR3 DNA reads as TGTGCCAGCAGCTTGGTGGGGTACGGCACTGAAGCTTTCTTT. Residues: CASSLVGYGTEAFF.

This clonotype was recorded many times. The CDR3, as DNA: TGCAGTGCTAGGGTCCCGACAGGGAACGGCGAGCAGTACTTC. Amino acids: CSARVPTGNGEQYF. J is TRBJ2-7 and V is TRBV20-1; TRBD1 matches 7 bases. Trimming took 3 bases from V and 6 from J; bases not matched to a gene: 11. Germline V gives CDR1 DFQATT, CDR2 SNEGSKA (reference sequence). The CDR3 consists of 14 residues.

At least ten counts were recorded for this clonotype. V usage is TRBV5-1 and J usage is TRBJ2-5; possibly TRBD2 for D (5 bases). Germline V CDR1 and CDR2: SGHRS, YFSETQ. Trimming cost V 4 bases and J 4 bases, with 14 bases left between them. The CDR3 covers 14 residues. This CDR3 is CASSPFPGGETQYF. CDR3 bases: TGCGCCAGCAGCCCTTTCCCAGGAGGAGAGACCCAGTACTTC.

The chain has TRBV6-2 or TRBV6-3 and TRBJ2-7, with D perhaps being TRBD1 or TRBD2 (5 bases each). Germline CDR1 MNHEY, CDR2 SVGEGT. V was clipped by 4 bases and J by 2 bases, with 6 bases between them. The CDR3 consists of 12 residues. Here the CDR3 reads CASSWDAYEQYV. CDR3 DNA sequence: TGTGCCAGCAGTTGGGACGCCTACGAGCAGTACGTC.

The rearrangement joins TRBV3-1 to TRBJ2-6; a possible D gene is TRBD2 (5 bases). V gave up 3 bases and J gave up 0 bases, with 6 bases separating them. The CDR3 contains 15 residues. Per the germline V gene, CDR1 is LGHDT and CDR2 is YNNKEL (reference sequence). For the CDR3, the DNA is TGTGCCAGCAGCCAGGCGGGCTCTGGGGCCAACGTCCTGACTTTC. It specifies CASSQAGSGANVLTF.

The chain has TRBV5-1 and TRBJ2-3, with a possible D match to TRBD1 (5 bases). Germline V gene sequence: CDR1 SGHRS, CDR2 YFSETQ. Deletions cut 1 base from V and 3 bases from J, with 9 bases between. This CDR3 spans 14 amino acids. CDR3 nucleotides: TGCGCCAGCAGCTTGTTAGGGGTAACAGATACGCAGTATTTT. Residues: CASSLLGVTDTQYF.

The genes are TRBV5-1 and TRBJ2-5; D not resolved. The CDR3 is 14 amino acids. V gave up 5 bases and J gave up 0 bases, with 11 bases separating them. CDR1 is SGHRS and CDR2 is YFSETQ in the germline V gene. CDR3 sequence (DNA): TGCGCCAGCAGGGTTGGAGTGTACCAAGAGACCCAGTACTTC. Translating it yields CASRVGVYQETQYF.